The 22 T cell receptor beta chains in this list originate from one sample, sequenced in a study of PD-1 blockade in classical Hodgkin lymphoma. Sequencing used immunoSEQ multiplex PCR; TCRdb keeps in-frame clones, though not all of them. The sample consists of just under 65,000 clones, around nine tenths of them appearing once. The time point denotes: cycle 4 day 1 (C4D1), after 6 weeks of nivolumab. Relapse after autologous stem cell transplantation occurred in every patient, and brentuximab vedotin exposure varied. Sequencing was performed on peripheral blood mononuclear cells (PBMCs), taken before the fourth cycle of nivolumab. All receptors come from a human donor with classical Hodgkin lymphoma.

This chain connects TRBV4-1 to TRBJ2-1, with D perhaps matching TRBD1 or TRBD2 (5 bases each). Trimming pared 3 bases from V and 7 bases from J, leaving 10 bases between. Germline values: CDR1 MGHRA, CDR2 YSYEKL. The CDR3 runs to 13 residues. Here the CDR3 reads CASSQGTGNEQFF. The CDR3 nucleotides read TGCGCCAGCAGCCAGGGGACCGGGAATGAGCAGTTCTTC.

The chain employs TRBV5-1 and TRBJ2-1; D uncertain. The CDR3 runs 15 residues. Germline V gives CDR1 SGHRS, CDR2 YFSETQ. The V gene lost 3 bases and the J gene lost 0 bases, with 10 bases spanning the gap. CDR3 protein: CASSSSLSSYNEQFF. CDR3 in DNA: TGCGCCAGCAGCTCGTCCCTCAGCTCCTACAATGAGCAGTTCTTC.

The rearrangement links TRBV25-1 to TRBJ1-2; possible D gene TRBD1, 6 bases. Germline loops: CDR1 MGHDK, CDR2 SYGVNS. V shed 3 bases and J shed 2 bases, with 19 bases lying between them. The CDR3 loop spans 17 amino acids. DNA for the CDR3: TGTGCCAGCAGTGAGTTCCGCTCGATAACAGGGAACTATGGCTACACCTTC. Translating it yields CASSEFRSITGNYGYTF.

This rearrangement joins TRBV6-5 to TRBJ1-1, with D perhaps matching TRBD1 (5 bases). This CDR3 region has 14 residues. Trimming stripped 5 bases from V and 1 base from J, with 11 bases between. Germline values: CDR1 MNHEY, CDR2 SVGAGI. The CDR3 reads CASSNEGKNTEAFF. The CDR3 DNA is TGTGCCAGCAGTAACGAGGGGAAGAACACTGAAGCTTTCTTT.

This chain uses TRBV6-6 with TRBJ2-7; D tentatively reads TRBD1 or TRBD2 (5 bases each). CDR1 and CDR2 (germline): MNHNY, SVGAGI (reference sequence). The CDR3 covers 12 residues. The V gene lost 7 bases and the J gene lost 3 bases, with 10 bases spanning the gap. CDR3 sequence reads: CASNRGDYEQYF. The DNA for the CDR3 is TGTGCCAGCAATAGAGGGGACTACGAGCAGTACTTC.

The chain has TRBV27 and TRBJ1-5; D gene ambiguous. The CDR3 has 13 amino acids. The V end lost 3 bases, the J end lost 5 bases, and 8 bases lay between the germline ends. Germline CDR1 is MNHEY and CDR2 is SMNVEV (reference sequence). The CDR3 sequence: CASSFGSHQPQHF. DNA of the CDR3: TGTGCCAGCAGTTTCGGGTCCCATCAGCCCCAGCATTTT.

J is TRBJ2-2 and V is TRBV5-4, with D unclear. This CDR3 is built from 11 residues. With 5 bases removed from V and 6 bases from J, the gap between germline ends came to 5 bases. CDR1 SGHNT and CDR2 YYREEE come from the germline V gene (reference sequence). The CDR3 sequence: CASRGPGELFF. Written as DNA, the CDR3 is TGTGCCAGCAGAGGCCCCGGGGAGCTGTTTTTT.

The rearrangement links TRBV4-2 to TRBJ2-5, with 8 bases lining up with TRBD1. The end of the DNA aligns better with TRBJ2-7, so the J call may be wrong. Germline CDR1 is LGHNA and CDR2 is YNFKEQ. CDR3 length: 14 amino acids. CDR3 DNA: TGTGCCAGCAGCCAAGATACAGGGGGGTACGAGCAGTACTTC. Protein product: CASSQDTGGYEQYF.

The rearrangement uses TRBV25-1 and TRBJ2-1; 11 bases agree with TRBD2. Trimming removed 6 bases from V and 6 bases from J; junction bases left unmatched: 16. This CDR3 is 18 amino acids long. CDR1 and CDR2 from the germline V gene are MGHDK and SYGVNS. The DNA for the CDR3 is TGTGCCAGCAGGGACAACTCCTTTACTAGCGGGAGATCCAATGAGCAGTTCTTC. It is translated as CASRDNSFTSGRSNEQFF.

V and J are TRBV19 and TRBJ1-1; no reliable D call. Per germline, CDR1 LNHDA and CDR2 SQIVND (reference sequence). This CDR3 is 14 amino acids long. The ends were cut back, 3 bases at V and 8 bases at J, with 16 bases in the middle. CDR3 loop: CASSILLGNVEAFF. The DNA of the CDR3 is TGTGCCAGTAGTATTTTATTGGGAAACGTAGAAGCTTTCTTT.

The genes are TRBV13 and TRBJ2-3, with 11 nucleotides matching TRBD2. V gave up 1 base and J gave up 1 base; unmatched junction bases: 16. The germline gives CDR1 PRHDT, CDR2 FYEKMQ (reference sequence). The CDR3 contains 21 residues. CDR3 in amino acids: CASSLVRPLAGVPQRTDTQYF. The CDR3 nucleotides are TGTGCCAGCAGCTTAGTCCGCCCACTAGCGGGAGTCCCCCAACGCACAGATACGCAGTATTTT. The full variable domain, with the rest looked up from reference TRBV13 and TRBJ2-3, is AAGVIQSPRHLIKEKRETATLKCYPIPRHDTVYWYQQGPGQDPQFLISFYEKMQSDKGSIPDRFSAQQFSDYHSELNMSSLELGDSALYFCASSLVRPLAGVPQRTDTQYFGPGTRLTVL.

The chain uses TRBV6-6 and TRBJ2-7, with D unclear. The germline V gene encodes CDR1 MNHNY and CDR2 SVGAGI (reference sequence). The CDR3 is 13 amino acids. The V gene lost 4 bases and the J gene lost 3 bases, with 10 bases spanning the gap. DNA of the CDR3: TGTGCCAGCAGTTCCCACATCCTCTACGAGCAGTACTTC. This codes for CASSSHILYEQYF.

The rearrangement uses TRBV27 and TRBJ1-3; possibly TRBD1 for D (6 bases). The CDR3 consists of 13 residues. With 3 bases removed from V and 9 bases from J, the gap between germline ends came to 12 bases. Germline V CDR1 and CDR2: MNHEY, SMNVEV (reference sequence). CDR3 in amino acids: CASSLTGAATIYF. Here the CDR3 DNA reads TGTGCCAGCAGTTTGACAGGAGCCGCCACCATATATTTT.

V is TRBV5-6 and J is TRBJ2-1, with 8 bases identical to TRBD2. From germline, CDR1 is SGHDT and CDR2 YYEEEE. V shed 1 base, J shed 3 bases, and the junction held 6 bases outside the gene matches. The CDR3 totals 16 residues. The CDR3 loop is CASSLFLLAGYNEQFF. In DNA form, the CDR3 reads TGTGCCAGCAGCTTGTTTCTGCTAGCGGGCTACAATGAGCAGTTCTTC.

The V gene is TRBV25-1, the J gene TRBJ2-1; D possibly corresponds to TRBD2 (5 bases). The CDR3 covers 13 residues. The germline gives CDR1 MGHDK, CDR2 SYGVNS. V was clipped by 3 bases and J by 8 bases, with 11 bases between them. CDR3 in amino acids: CASSEGNGDEQFF. The CDR3 DNA is TGTGCCAGCAGTGAGGGAAACGGGGATGAGCAGTTCTTC.

J is TRBJ2-7 and V is TRBV5-6; 13 positions match TRBD2. From germline, CDR1 is SGHDT and CDR2 YYEEEE. The CDR3 loop spans 16 amino acids. The trim removed 4 bases at V and 4 bases at J, leaving 8 bases unmatched. The DNA for the CDR3 is TGTGCCAGCAGCCTGAAAGGACTAGCGGGGGCTTACGAGCAGTACTTC. The encoded protein is CASSLKGLAGAYEQYF.

The chain combines TRBV28 with TRBJ1-5; D is perhaps TRBD1 (6 bases). Trimming shortened V by 5 bases and J by 6 bases, and 17 bases separated the two germline ends. The CDR3 runs 15 residues. From germline, CDR1 is MDHEN and CDR2 SYDVKM. CDR3 loop: CASSQSYRVGQPQHF. The CDR3 DNA is TGTGCCAGCAGTCAGTCTTACAGGGTCGGTCAGCCCCAGCATTTT.

The chain joins TRBV6-1 to TRBJ1-5; the D is unclear. CDR3 size: 11 residues. Germline loops: CDR1 MNHNS, CDR2 SASEGT. V was shortened by 8 bases and J by 2 bases, with 4 bases between the two germline ends. CDR3 amino acids: CASGGNQPQHF. In DNA form, the CDR3 reads TGTGCCAGCGGTGGCAATCAGCCCCAGCATTTT.

This chain links TRBV6-6 with TRBJ2-1; 8 bases agree with TRBD2. The CDR3 has 13 amino acids. Germline V gene sequence: CDR1 MNHNY, CDR2 SVGAGI (reference sequence). J was trimmed by 9 bases and V by 5 bases; bases with no gene match: 6. CDR3 DNA: TGTGCCAGCAGTCGAGGACTAGCAGTTGAGCAGTTCTTC. It encodes CASSRGLAVEQFF.

The chain carries TRBV5-6 and TRBJ1-3; D may be TRBD1 (6 bases). Trimming shortened V by 4 bases and J by 3 bases, and 14 bases separated the two germline ends. CDR3 size: 15 residues. Germline V gene sequence: CDR1 SGHDT, CDR2 YYEEEE. CDR3 bases: TGTGCCAGCAGCCCGTGGGGGGGCTTTGGAAACACCATATATTTT. Protein: CASSPWGGFGNTIYF.

The chain recombines TRBV4-1 with TRBJ2-2; TRBD2 aligns across 7 bases. In germline, CDR1 is MGHRA, CDR2 YSYEKL. The junction had 7 bases not matched to a gene; V was cut back by 1 base and J by 5 bases. The CDR3 sequence is 16 residues long. This chain's CDR3 is CASSQGRTSKTGELFF. CDR3 nucleotide sequence: TGCGCCAGCAGCCAAGGCAGGACTAGTAAAACCGGGGAGCTGTTTTTT.

The sample holds one count of this clone. This chain joins TRBV6-1 and TRBJ1-5; possibly TRBD1 for D (5 bases). Per the germline V gene, CDR1 is MNHNS and CDR2 is SASEGT. The length of the CDR3 is 15 residues. The V gene lost 8 bases and the J gene lost 0 bases, with 14 bases spanning the gap. The CDR3 sequence is CASDGGGISNQPQHF. The CDR3 DNA follows: TGTGCCAGCGACGGGGGTGGGATTAGCAATCAGCCCCAGCATTTT.